This TCR beta chain was obtained from a study of T cells in placental villitis. About the full investigation: Two of the control placentae were from preterm deliveries, but examination found no significant pathology in either one. Placental TCR-beta repertoires were compared across villitis of unknown etiology, gestational-age-matched unaffected controls, and infectious villitis in order to test an allograft-versus-infection hypothesis.

Remarks on this clone: Its antigen is still unknown. The record has no base qualities; no much larger clone is one base away.

As controls, over 8 placentae without villitis were matched to the villitis of unknown etiology cases by gestational age at delivery. After delivery, placentae were collected and subjected to gross and histological evaluation prior to the selection of archival tissue. Five 10-micron scrolls were cut from each FFPE block, and DNA was isolated using the AllPrep DNA/RNA FFPE Tissue kit. DNA concentration and purity were evaluated by NanoDrop, whereas RNA quality was assessed on a Bioanalyzer. Paper-wide results and their limitations: With bulk tissue sequencing, helper, regulatory or cytotoxic T cells could not be distinguished, nor could maternal versus fetal T cells, and gamma-delta receptors were excluded. CMV-specific clone frequencies were higher in infectious CMV cases than in villitis of unknown etiology (roughly 0.011 vs 0.001), which did not differ from controls. Higher clonality was observed in villitis of unknown etiology placentae than in controls (median 0.057 versus 0.006, p=0.0025), a finding indicative of clonal expansion. Small amounts of decidua were contained in the paraffin blocks, so some of the captured T cells, especially in controls, may have been decidual rather than villous infiltrates.

Using the immunoSEQ v4 bias-controlled multiplex PCR assay, run blinded to group allocation, TCR-beta CDR3 regions were amplified from genomic DNA. To estimate nucleated cell and T cell quantities per sample, reference gene primers were included together with the TCR-beta primers. Sequencing of the libraries was performed on an Illumina MiSeq with a 100-cycle paired-end protocol. As for the authors' bioinformatics: The immunoSEQ Analyzer software was used to calculate diversity and richness, with richness measured by iChao1 and clonality based on Pielou evenness and Shannon diversity (range 0-1, where higher values mean less diversity). CDR3 amino acid sequences together with their V/J genes were searched in VDJdb for CMV, EBV and influenza A specificities using confidence 3 and substitution 2. The Morisita-Horn index was used to assess TCR-beta amino acid clonotype overlap between villitis of unknown etiology, infectious villitis and control repertoires. Drawn from immuneACCESS, this table holds only the in-frame rearrangements with V and J called that TCRdb kept. Clones are partly lost; checked studies trace under half to an unresolved V gene and leave the rest unexplained. That table furnishes V, J and clone size, whereas the DNA furnished D and trimming. The sample table lists a few hundred clones, roughly 98.5% of them with a count of one. In total, the top ten clones hold around 3.5% of the sample.

The material sequenced was placental tissue containing maternal and fetal cells. The sequence was collected from a human donor in good health; the placental T cells may come from both mother and fetus.

The DNA sequence follows: TGTGCCAGCAGTGAAATAGGTCTCATGAACACTGAAGCTTTCTTT. The encoded protein is CASSEIGLMNTEAFF. Rearrangement joined TRBV6-1 to TRBJ1-1; no D gene call is confident. The germline V gene specifies MNHNS as CDR1 and SASEGT as CDR2. A distance of 10 bases separates the germline ends of V and J, which lose 2 bases and 0 bases respectively. The CDR3 sequence holds 15 residues, the cysteine and phenylalanine included. Only CDR3 DNA is held: 45 bases, read in frame from base 1.